This TCR beta chain was observed in a study of shared clonotypes between healthy human individuals. Genomic DNA per cell subset filled all wells of several immunoSEQ plates. Replicate sorted-subset PCRs were loaded with around 220 ng DNA, 25,000 to 30,000 T cell genomes. Here immunoSEQ multiplex PCR was the method, and the copy in TCRdb shows in-frame clones only, minus some. Of millions of clones in the sample, 95% are singletons; the top ten hold more than 0.1%. Germline CDR1 is ENHRY and CDR2 is SYGVKD. There are 13 residues in the CDR3. V lost 4 bases to trimming and J lost 1 base, with 7 bases between them.

The material sequenced was naive CD4+ T cells sorted from blood. Documented subset: CD45RA+ positively selected. This clonotype was sampled from a man aged 18 to 35 in good health. This chain joins TRBV10-3 and TRBJ1-2, with unresolved D. CDR3 coding DNA: TGTGCCATCAGTGCAGACGGTAACTATGGCTACACCTTC. This gives the protein CAISADGNYGYTF.